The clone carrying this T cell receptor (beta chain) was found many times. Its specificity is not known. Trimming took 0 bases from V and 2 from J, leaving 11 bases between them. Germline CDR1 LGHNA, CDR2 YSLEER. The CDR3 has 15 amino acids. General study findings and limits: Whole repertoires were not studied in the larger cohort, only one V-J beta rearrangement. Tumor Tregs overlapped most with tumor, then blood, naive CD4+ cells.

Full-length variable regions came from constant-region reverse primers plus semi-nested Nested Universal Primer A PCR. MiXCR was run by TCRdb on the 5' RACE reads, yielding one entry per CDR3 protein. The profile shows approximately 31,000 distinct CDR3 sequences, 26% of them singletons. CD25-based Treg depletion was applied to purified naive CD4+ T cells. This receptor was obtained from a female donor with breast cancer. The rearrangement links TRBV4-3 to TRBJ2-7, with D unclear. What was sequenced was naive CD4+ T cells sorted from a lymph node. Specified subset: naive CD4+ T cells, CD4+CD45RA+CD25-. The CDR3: CASSQEGGFAYEQYF. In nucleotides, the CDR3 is TGCGCCAGCAGCCAAGAAGGTGGGTTCGCCTACGAGCAGTACTTC.